This passage covers 16 T cell receptor beta chains from one sample sequenced in a study of T cell repertoires in cytomegalovirus infection. Via MiXCR, TCRdb re-called the reads, giving one row per CDR3 protein. Counted here are some 680,000 distinct CDR3 sequences, about 40% occurring once; the ten biggest clones make up 2.5% to 3.5%. The specimen was PBMCs. These receptors were collected from a human donor in good health (CMV status not recorded). Some clones in this sample may be carry-over from other donors' samples.

This chain joins TRBV7-6 and TRBJ2-3; TRBD1 might be the D (5 bases). This CDR3 has 17 residues. Germline loops: CDR1 SGHVS, CDR2 FNYEAQ. The V end lost 1 base, the J end lost 2 bases, and 16 bases lay between the germline ends. The CDR3 is CASSLVRQKAPTDTQYF. For the CDR3, the DNA is TGTGCCAGCAGCTTAGTAAGACAGAAAGCCCCCACAGATACGCAGTATTTT.

A few counts support this clonotype. The V call is TRBV11-2, the J call TRBJ2-7; 7 bases match TRBD2. This CDR3 spans 14 amino acids. Germline CDR1 SGHAT, CDR2 FQNNGV. After removal of 5 bases from V and 4 bases from J, the junction contained 8 bases not matched to a gene. CDR3 protein: CASSLSSGLYEQYF. CDR3 nucleotide sequence: TGTGCCAGCAGCCTTTCTAGCGGCCTTTACGAGCAGTACTTC. Full variable domain (rest looked up from reference TRBV11-2 and TRBJ2-7): EAGVAQSPRYKIIEKRQSVAFWCNPISGHATLYWYQQILGQGPKLLIQFQNNGVVDDSQLPKDRFSAERLKGVDSTLKIQPAKLEDSAVYLCASSLSSGLYEQYFGPGTRLTVT.

In its sample, this clonotype was seen a few times. V gene TRBV20-1 combines with J gene TRBJ2-1; D is unresolved. The CDR3 totals 11 residues. In germline, CDR1 is DFQATT, CDR2 SNEGSKA (reference sequence). V was cut by 5 bases and J by 10 bases, with 12 bases left in between. For the CDR3, the DNA is TGCAGTGCTGCCCAGATAGACGAGCAGTTCTTC. This encodes CSAAQIDEQFF.

V gene TRBV7-8 combines with J gene TRBJ2-5; the D gene is possibly TRBD2 (7 bases). V was trimmed by 5 bases and J by 4 bases, leaving 17 bases between them. Germline CDR1 reads SGHVS; CDR2 reads FQNEAQ. The CDR3 is 15 residues long. CDR3 nucleotide sequence: TGTGCCAGCAGCGTAGGGGGGGGGCAGGTAGAGACCCAGTACTTC. Its protein product is CASSVGGGQVETQYF.

The table lists this clonotype with a few counts. The chain combines TRBV12-3 or TRBV12-4 with TRBJ2-1; TRBD2 matches 13 bases. The CDR3 runs to 14 residues. After removal of 7 bases from V and 9 bases from J, the junction contained 6 bases not matched to a gene. The CDR3 DNA reads as TGTGCCAGCAAGCGGACTAGCGGGAGTAGTGAGCAGTTCTTC. Its protein is CASKRTSGSSEQFF.

J is TRBJ2-2 and V is TRBV10-3, with TRBD1 identical over 7 bases. The CDR3 is 14 residues long. V was pared by 6 bases and J by 6 bases, with 7 bases of the junction left unmatched. The V gene's germline CDR1 is ENHRY and CDR2 SYGVKD. The CDR3 region is CAISTGDGAGELFF. For the CDR3, the DNA is TGTGCCATCAGCACAGGGGACGGGGCCGGGGAGCTGTTTTTT.

The genes are TRBV27 and TRBJ2-7; D is unclear. The CDR3 loop spans 14 amino acids. Germline V gives CDR1 MNHEY, CDR2 SMNVEV (reference sequence). The V end was cut by 5 bases, the J end by 1 base, with 12 bases between. In nucleotides, the CDR3 is TGTGCCAGCAGTCCCGGCGAGAATTCCTACGAGCAGTACTTC. Protein product: CASSPGENSYEQYF.

This clonotype was recorded at least ten times. The CDR3 bases are TGTGCCAGCAGCCCTCCGGGTCCTGATCTCTACGAGCAGTACTTC. Translation gives CASSPPGPDLYEQYF. The chain has TRBV7-6 and TRBJ2-7; unclear D gene. The CDR3 runs to 15 residues. CDR1 is SGHVS, CDR2 FNYEAQ, per germline. Trimming removed 5 bases at V and 3 bases at J, with 17 bases between.

This chain joins TRBV6-8 and TRBJ1-4; D not certain. V was cut by 7 bases and J by 0 bases, with 6 bases left in between. The CDR3 totals 13 residues. Germline assignment: CDR1 MNHGY and CDR2 SAAAGT. The CDR3 DNA reads TGTGCCAGCACTTCCCCAACTAATGAAAAACTGTTTTTT. This gives the protein CASTSPTNEKLFF.

This clonotype was picked up a small number of times. A much larger clone differs by one base, so this may be a read error. The chain couples TRBV7-9 to TRBJ2-3; 7 bases line up with TRBD2. The V gene end was trimmed by 2 bases and the J gene end by 0 bases; junction bases not matched to a gene: 2. The germline V gene has CDR1 SEHNR and CDR2 FQNEAQ (reference sequence). This CDR3 contains 15 residues. CDR3 sequence reads: CASSLTRGSTDTQYF. The CDR3 DNA reads as TGTGCCAGCAGCTTAACGCGGGGGAGCACAGATACGCAGTATTTT.

The chain combines TRBV28 with TRBJ2-4; possible D gene TRBD2, 6 bases. The V end lost 6 bases, the J end lost 3 bases, and 18 bases lay between the germline ends. Germline V CDR1 and CDR2: MDHEN, SYDVKM. This CDR3 has 16 residues. Here the CDR3 reads CASSPKDWRGKNIQYF. CDR3 bases: TGTGCCAGCAGCCCAAAGGACTGGAGGGGCAAAAACATTCAGTACTTC.

This clonotype has a handful of counts. The chain has TRBV24-1 and TRBJ2-7, with 8 bases aligning to TRBD1. The CDR3 is 13 amino acids. Germline-derived CDR1 and CDR2 are KGHDR and SFDVKD. Trimming at V came to 4 bases and at J to 5 bases, leaving 3 bases not matched to a gene. CDR3 nucleotide sequence: TGTGCCACCAGTGAGGCGACAGGGGACGAGCAGTACTTC. Protein: CATSEATGDEQYF.

The genes are TRBV5-4 and TRBJ2-7, with 9 nucleotides matching TRBD1. The germline V gene has CDR1 SGHNT and CDR2 YYREEE (reference sequence). The junction had 8 bases not matched to a gene; V was cut back by 2 bases and J by 2 bases. The CDR3 has 16 residues. The CDR3 bases are TGTGCCAGCAGCTTTAGCCGGGGACAGGGTCCCTACGAGCAGTACTTC. Protein: CASSFSRGQGPYEQYF.

This sequence joins TRBV15 and TRBJ2-3, with D hard to call. The germline V gene encodes CDR1 LNHNV and CDR2 YYDKDF (reference sequence). V was shortened by 7 bases and J by 0 bases, with 11 bases between the two germline ends. This CDR3 is 14 amino acids long. DNA for the CDR3: TGTGCCACCACTGGGAAAACTAGCACAGATACGCAGTATTTT. This gives the protein CATTGKTSTDTQYF.

The CDR3 coding sequence is TGTGCCAGCAGTGTACTCGCGGGGCCCCAGAGGGAGCTGTTTTTT. This codes for CASSVLAGPQRELFF. The V call is TRBV2, the J call TRBJ2-2; TRBD2 is a possible D gene (6 bases). Germline V CDR1 and CDR2: SNHLY, FYNNEI. The V end was cut by 4 bases, the J end by 9 bases, with 18 bases between. The CDR3 is made up of 15 amino acids.

This clonotype was observed many times. The V and J genes are TRBV7-2 and TRBJ1-1; possible D gene TRBD1, 5 bases. Germline values: CDR1 SGHTA, CDR2 FQGNSA. Trimming pared 1 base from V and 6 bases from J, leaving 9 bases between. The CDR3 is 13 residues long. The CDR3 is CASSLGGDPEAFF. As DNA, the CDR3 is TGTGCCAGCAGCTTAGGGGGGGACCCTGAAGCTTTCTTT.